This T cell receptor (beta chain) originates from a study of early T cells in non-severe SARS-CoV-2 infection. Overall study context: Bulk RNA isolated from unsorted whole blood underwent sequencing; chains were not paired.

This clonotype was counted between two and nine times. The antigen remains unidentified. The library protocol tagged individual cDNA molecules with unique molecular identifiers. From the 5' RACE reads, TCRdb called clonotypes with MiXCR, one entry per CDR3 protein. Counted here are about 50,000 distinct CDR3 sequences, 8% to 13% occurring once; the ten biggest clones make up roughly 13%. The ends were cut back, 0 bases at V and 5 bases at J, with 8 bases in the middle. CDR1 and CDR2 from the germline V gene are SGHTA and FQGNSA. The CDR3 covers 14 residues. Study-wide findings and caveats: Lookups in VDJdb leaned toward anti-spike CD8 responses and missed private and CD4 specificities.

The sequence was collected from an adult who was a healthcare worker with PCR-confirmed SARS-CoV-2 infection or an uninfected control (not recorded which). Sequencing was carried out using whole blood. V is TRBV7-2 and J is TRBJ1-5, with a weak D call TRBD1 (5 bases). The CDR3 loop reads CASSLARGDQPQHF. CDR3 DNA: TGTGCCAGCAGCTTAGCACGAGGGGATCAGCCCCAGCATTTT.